These 26 T cell receptor beta chains came from one sample sequenced in a study of Ad26.COV2.S vaccination and SARS-CoV-2 variants. The treatment denotes: roughly 18 received Ad26.COV2.S at low or high dose, single or two shots; 5 received placebo; per-sample allocation not given. Each sample was drawn 63 days after the first injection (of vaccine or placebo). The repertoire was sequenced with immunoSEQ multiplex PCR; TCRdb's copy has only in-frame clones and lacks some. The sample records some 420,000 clones, 88% being singletons. The sample consisted of peripheral blood, taken in a trial of Ad26.COV2.S vaccine versus placebo. These receptors originate from a person aged 18-60 years who received the Ad26.COV2.S COVID-19 vaccine or a placebo.

The chain uses TRBV9 and TRBJ2-7, with D unresolved. This CDR3 is 13 amino acids long. Germline lookup yields CDR1 SGDLS and CDR2 YYNGEE. V dropped 1 base and J dropped 1 base, with 6 bases sitting between them. CDR3 bases: TGTGCCAGCAGCGTAAACCCTTCCTACGAGCAGTACTTC. Amino acid sequence: CASSVNPSYEQYF.

The CDR3 is CASIKDRSLYYGYTF. The DNA for the CDR3 is TGTGCCAGCATTAAAGACAGAAGCCTATACTATGGCTACACCTTC. This chain joins TRBV6-6 and TRBJ1-2; a weak D match, TRBD1 (5 bases). V dropped 7 bases and J dropped 3 bases, with 18 bases sitting between them. The CDR3 sequence is 15 residues long. The germline V gene has CDR1 MNHNY and CDR2 SVGAGI (reference sequence).

The J gene is TRBJ2-7, the V gene TRBV30, with D unclear. Germline CDR1 is GTSNPN and CDR2 is SVGIG (reference sequence). V dropped 0 bases and J dropped 3 bases, with 12 bases sitting between them. CDR3 length: 14 amino acids. CDR3 loop: CAWSVSGKNYEQYF. DNA of the CDR3: TGTGCCTGGAGTGTTTCCGGAAAAAACTACGAGCAGTACTTC.

The V gene is TRBV21-1, the J gene TRBJ1-4. TRBV21-1 is assigned pseudogene status. This CDR3 is built from 18 residues. This CDR3 reads CASSKAGTDPAPREKLFF. The CDR3 nucleotides read TGTGCCAGCAGCAAAGCTGGGACCGATCCGGCCCCGAGAGAAAAACTGTTTTTT.

This clone occurred once. The chain employs TRBV4-3 and TRBJ1-1, with D unresolved. Trimming shortened V by 10 bases and J by 1 base, and 16 bases separated the two germline ends. CDR3 size: 14 residues. Germline values: CDR1 LGHNA, CDR2 YSLEER. Here the CDR3 reads CATLLIIPNTEAFF. The CDR3 bases are TGCGCCACGTTACTTATAATCCCGAACACTGAAGCTTTCTTT.

The CDR3 protein is CASSLSGMYGELFF. The CDR3 DNA sequence: TGCGCCAGCAGCTTGTCAGGGATGTACGGGGAGCTGTTTTTT. The chain is built from TRBV5-1 and TRBJ2-2, with D maybe TRBD1 (5 bases). Trimming stripped 1 base from V and 7 bases from J, with 11 bases between. CDR3 length: 14 amino acids. CDR1 and CDR2 (germline): SGHRS, YFSETQ.

This rearrangement joins TRBV27 to TRBJ1-1; weak D call: TRBD1 (6 bases). Germline values: CDR1 MNHEY, CDR2 SMNVEV (reference sequence). Trimming took off 3 bases at V and 6 bases at J, with 14 bases between the two ends. This CDR3 is 14 amino acids long. Written as DNA, the CDR3 is TGTGCCAGCAGTTTGGACAGTTTATATTCTGAAGCTTTCTTT. Translating it yields CASSLDSLYSEAFF.

This chain connects TRBV7-8 to TRBJ2-3; 9 bases map to TRBD1. Germline V CDR1 and CDR2: SGHVS, FQNEAQ. The V gene end was trimmed by 7 bases and the J gene end by 1 base; junction bases not matched to a gene: 6. CDR3 length: 15 amino acids. In DNA, the CDR3 is TGTGCCAGCATGCTACAGGGGGCGGGCACAGATACGCAGTATTTT. This codes for CASMLQGAGTDTQYF.

DNA for the CDR3: TGTGCCAGCACCCCACAAGGCTATACGCAGTATTTT. Translating gives CASTPQGYTQYF. V usage is TRBV7-8 and J usage is TRBJ2-3, with no clear D. The CDR3 consists of 12 residues. Germline CDR1 and CDR2: SGHVS and FQNEAQ. Deletions cut 7 bases from V and 7 bases from J, with 12 bases between.

The chain is built from TRBV28 and TRBJ2-7, with TRBD1 identical over 9 bases. With V trimmed by 6 bases and J by 2 bases, 8 bases remained unmatched. CDR1 MDHEN and CDR2 SYDVKM come from the germline V gene. The CDR3 contains 15 residues. In DNA form, the CDR3 reads TGTGCCAGCAGCCATGGGGGGACAGGGACCTACGAGCAGTACTTC. Translated, it gives CASSHGGTGTYEQYF.

The rearrangement joins TRBV30 to TRBJ1-1; D is perhaps TRBD1 (5 bases). V shed 3 bases and J shed 1 base, with 12 bases lying between them. The CDR3 is made up of 14 amino acids. Germline V CDR1 and CDR2: GTSNPN, SVGIG (reference sequence). DNA of the CDR3: TGTGCCTGGAGGTTCCAGGGCTCGAACACTGAAGCTTTCTTT. This encodes CAWRFQGSNTEAFF.

The rearrangement uses TRBV5-6 and TRBJ2-1; TRBD2 agrees at 10 bases. Germline loops: CDR1 SGHDT, CDR2 YYEEEE. The CDR3 has 14 residues. J was trimmed by 12 bases and V by 4 bases; bases with no gene match: 10. The CDR3 DNA is TGTGCCAGCAGCCCTCTTCAATTAGCGGGGGGGCAGTTCTTC. Its translation: CASSPLQLAGGQFF.

The J gene is TRBJ1-2, the V gene TRBV6-6, with D unclear. Germline CDR1 and CDR2: MNHNY and SVGAGI (reference sequence). The CDR3 is 13 residues long. V was trimmed by 3 bases and J by 4 bases, leaving 9 bases between them. CDR3 region: CASSYGLSYGYTF. The CDR3 bases are TGTGCCAGCAGTTATGGGCTGTCCTATGGCTACACCTTC.

V and J are TRBV19 and TRBJ2-3; 7 bases are shared with TRBD1. Trimming took 3 bases from V and 6 from J; bases not matched to a gene: 6. The CDR3 loop spans 14 amino acids. Germline assignment: CDR1 LNHDA and CDR2 SQIVND (reference sequence). The CDR3 loop reads CASSIRETGDTQYF. Here the CDR3 DNA reads TGTGCCAGTAGTATCAGGGAGACAGGGGATACGCAGTATTTT.

With regard to this clone: Additional DNA sequences in this sample encode the identical CDR3. The V call is TRBV5-1, the J call TRBJ2-7; 7 bases fit TRBD1. The V and J ends lost 0 bases and 3 bases, in that order; junction bases with no gene match: 3. The CDR3 spans 14 residues. Per germline, CDR1 SGHRS and CDR2 YFSETQ. In DNA form, the CDR3 reads TGCGCCAGCAGCTTGGACAGGGGATTCTACGAGCAGTACTTC. It encodes CASSLDRGFYEQYF.

With regard to this clone: A read error may produce the germline difference seen at one junction end. The chain joins TRBV24-1 to TRBJ2-1; D is possibly TRBD1 or TRBD2 (5 bases each). This CDR3 contains 12 residues. Germline CDR1 is KGHDR and CDR2 is SFDVKD. The CDR3 nucleotides read TGTGCCACCAGTGATTTGGGCAGGGAGCCGTTCTTC. Protein product: CATSDLGREPFF.

The sample holds many counts of this clone. This chain uses TRBV10-3 with TRBJ2-1, with 11 bases identical to TRBD1. The germline gives CDR1 ENHRY, CDR2 SYGVKD. CDR3 length: 16 amino acids. Trimming took 3 bases from V and 2 from J; bases not matched to a gene: 3. CDR3 protein: CAISETDRGPYNEQFF. The CDR3 DNA reads TGTGCCATCAGTGAAACGGACAGGGGGCCCTACAATGAGCAGTTCTTC.

The V gene is TRBV5-4, the J gene TRBJ1-2, with TRBD1 matching over 9 bases. The germline gives CDR1 SGHNT, CDR2 YYREEE (reference sequence). The CDR3 contains 14 residues. V lost 4 bases, J lost 10 bases, and 11 bases stayed unmatched. CDR3 in amino acids: CASSPGDREVFYTF. DNA of the CDR3: TGTGCCAGCAGCCCGGGGGACAGGGAGGTTTTCTACACCTTC.

For this clone: The sample contains more than one DNA sequence encoding this CDR3. CDR3 sequence: CASSVGKNTEAFF. CDR3 coding DNA: TGTGCCAGCAGCGTGGGAAAAAACACTGAAGCTTTCTTT. V usage is TRBV9 and J usage is TRBJ1-1; no definite D call. The germline gives CDR1 SGDLS, CDR2 YYNGEE. V gave up 2 bases and J gave up 2 bases, with 7 bases separating them. CDR3 length equals 13 residues.

V and J are TRBV7-9 and TRBJ2-2, with D possibly TRBD1 on 6 matching bases. The CDR3 sequence is 18 residues long. Germline V CDR1 and CDR2: SEHNR, FQNEAQ (reference sequence). Deletions cut 2 bases from V and 0 bases from J, with 16 bases between. CDR3 protein: CASSLIQAGQTNTGELFF. The CDR3 nucleotides are TGTGCCAGCAGCTTAATACAGGCAGGACAGACGAACACCGGGGAGCTGTTTTTT.

This sequence joins TRBV5-4 and TRBJ1-1; weak D call: TRBD1 (6 bases). This CDR3 is 14 amino acids long. The ends were cut back, 2 bases at V and 4 bases at J, with 12 bases in the middle. Per the germline V gene, CDR1 is SGHNT and CDR2 is YYREEE (reference sequence). DNA of the CDR3: TGTGCCAGCAGCTTCAGGGGCGGGGGCACTGAAGCTTTCTTT. This gives the protein CASSFRGGGTEAFF.

This clone has only one observation. The chain has TRBV7-9 and TRBJ1-3, with 7 nucleotides matching TRBD1. Germline loops: CDR1 SEHNR, CDR2 FQNEAQ (reference sequence). The CDR3 has 15 residues. V lost 2 bases to trimming and J lost 4 bases; unmatched junction nucleotides: 5. The CDR3 protein is CASSLPGTAGNTIYF. CDR3 nucleotide sequence: TGTGCCAGCAGCTTACCAGGGACAGCAGGAAACACCATATATTTT. The full variable domain, its missing parts supplied by reference TRBV7-9 and TRBJ1-3, is DTGVSQNPRHKITKRGQNVTFRCDPISEHNRLYWYRQTLGQGPEFLTYFQNEAQLEKSRLLSDRFSAERPKGSFSTLEIQRTEQGDSAMYLCASSLPGTAGNTIYFGEGSWLTVV.

The chain combines TRBV7-6 with TRBJ2-1; 7 bases match TRBD1. Germline trimming cut 1 base from V and 0 bases from J; bases unmatched to any gene: 12. CDR3 length: 19 residues. Per germline, CDR1 SGHVS and CDR2 FNYEAQ. CDR3 loop: CASSLEGAGYGSSYNEQFF. In DNA form, the CDR3 reads TGTGCCAGCAGCTTAGAGGGGGCAGGGTATGGGAGCTCCTACAATGAGCAGTTCTTC.

The chain joins TRBV12-3 or TRBV12-4 to TRBJ2-7; 11 positions agree with TRBD1. The junction had 1 base not matched to a gene; V was cut back by 4 bases and J by 5 bases. The CDR3 runs 13 residues. The CDR3 nucleotides are TGTGCCAGCAGTTGGGGACAGGGGGACGAGCAGTACTTC. Translation: CASSWGQGDEQYF.

The chain combines TRBV19 with TRBJ2-3; tentatively, D is TRBD1 or TRBD2 (5 bases each). This CDR3 is 15 amino acids long. The ends were cut back, 2 bases at V and 8 bases at J, with 17 bases in the middle. In germline, CDR1 is LNHDA, CDR2 SQIVND (reference sequence). CDR3 amino acids: CASSITGTDPSTQYF. CDR3 nucleotide sequence: TGTGCCAGTAGTATAACGGGGACCGATCCCAGTACGCAGTATTTT.

V and J are TRBV11-2 and TRBJ2-7; D call uncertain. V shed 1 base and J shed 0 bases, with 13 bases lying between them. The CDR3 is 16 amino acids. Germline V gene lookup returns CDR1 SGHAT and CDR2 FQNNGV. CDR3 in amino acids: CASSLVGSYISYEQYF. The CDR3 region has the DNA TGTGCCAGCAGCTTAGTGGGGTCGTACATCTCCTACGAGCAGTACTTC.